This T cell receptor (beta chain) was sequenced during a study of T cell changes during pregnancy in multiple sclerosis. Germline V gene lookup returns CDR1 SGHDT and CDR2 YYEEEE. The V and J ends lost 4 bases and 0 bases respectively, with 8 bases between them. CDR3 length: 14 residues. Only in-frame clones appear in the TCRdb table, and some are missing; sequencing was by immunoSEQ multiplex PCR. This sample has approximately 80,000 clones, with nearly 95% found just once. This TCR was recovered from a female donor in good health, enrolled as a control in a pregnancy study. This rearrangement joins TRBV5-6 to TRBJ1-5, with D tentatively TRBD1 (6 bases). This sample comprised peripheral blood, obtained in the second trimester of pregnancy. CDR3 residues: CASSQGNSNQPQHF. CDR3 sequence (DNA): TGTGCCAGCAGCCAGGGGAATAGCAATCAGCCCCAGCATTTT.